One sample yielded the 18 T cell receptor beta chains listed below, sequenced in a study of blood T cell repertoires in COVID-19. Measured with immunoSEQ multiplex PCR; TCRdb has only the in-frame clones, and not every one. In the table there are some 200,000 clones, roughly 94% of which are singletons. Sequencing was done on a sample of peripheral blood. Source of these receptors: a man between 25 and 39 years old with acute or convalescent COVID-19.

The chain carries TRBV7-6 and TRBJ1-5; 8 bases align to TRBD1. There are 16 residues in the CDR3. CDR1 is SGHVS, CDR2 FNYEAQ, per germline. The V segment lost 1 base and the J segment 2 bases; nucleotides outside the gene matches: 4. The CDR3 DNA follows: TGTGCCAGCAGCTTAGGGACAGGGAAAGGCAATCAGCCCCAGCATTTT. This codes for CASSLGTGKGNQPQHF.

The chain joins TRBV6-5 to TRBJ2-7, with a tentative D call TRBD1 (8 bases). CDR3 length: 15 residues. The V gene's germline CDR1 is MNHEY and CDR2 SVGAGI. Trimming left V 7 bases short and J 0 bases short, with 16 bases between. The CDR3 nucleotides are TGTGCCAGCAATCGGGGGGACAGGCCCTCCTACGAGCAGTACTTC. Its protein product is CASNRGDRPSYEQYF.

The chain carries TRBV2 and TRBJ2-1; TRBD2 agrees at 8 bases. The CDR3 extends over 14 amino acids. The ends lost 6 bases at V and 8 bases at J; junction bases unmatched: 9. CDR1 and CDR2 (germline): SNHLY, FYNNEI. In DNA form, the CDR3 reads TGTGCCAGCAGGAAAGGGGCGGGGGGTGATGAGCAGTTCTTC. Translating gives CASRKGAGGDEQFF.

The V gene is TRBV27, the J gene TRBJ2-1; possibly TRBD1 for D (5 bases). Per the germline V gene, CDR1 is MNHEY and CDR2 is SMNVEV (reference sequence). V dropped 7 bases and J dropped 0 bases, with 13 bases sitting between them. The CDR3 runs to 15 residues. The CDR3 nucleotides are TGTGCCAGCAACCCAGGGCGCCCCTCCTACAATGAGCAGTTCTTC. It translates to CASNPGRPSYNEQFF.

V gene TRBV4-1 combines with J gene TRBJ1-2, with 7 bases matching TRBD1. Germline assignment: CDR1 MGHRA and CDR2 YSYEKL. The CDR3 totals 15 residues. The V and J ends lost 3 bases and 3 bases, in that order; junction bases with no gene match: 7. The DNA of the CDR3 is TGCGCCAGCAGCCACGAAAAGACAGGGCACTATGGCTACACCTTC. Translated, it gives CASSHEKTGHYGYTF.

The chain links TRBV28 to TRBJ1-1, with TRBD1 matching 7 bases. V dropped 6 bases and J dropped 1; count of bases not matched to a gene: 5. CDR1 is MDHEN and CDR2 is SYDVKM in the germline V gene. The CDR3 spans 14 residues. Written as DNA, the CDR3 is TGTGCCAGCAGCCCGTACAGGGGGAACACTGAAGCTTTCTTT. Residues: CASSPYRGNTEAFF.

The CDR3 sequence is CASSFTPVGPEKLFF. The CDR3 DNA sequence: TGTGCCAGCAGTTTTACCCCGGTGGGCCCTGAAAAACTGTTTTTT. The chain has TRBV28 and TRBJ1-4, with D unclear. The CDR3 is made up of 15 amino acids. Per the germline V gene, CDR1 is MDHEN and CDR2 is SYDVKM. V lost 3 bases, J lost 7 bases, and 15 bases lay in between.

V and J are TRBV7-2 and TRBJ1-2, with unresolved D. Germline lookup yields CDR1 SGHTA and CDR2 FQGNSA. This CDR3 has 14 residues. V gave up 1 base and J gave up 0 bases, with 6 bases separating them. The CDR3 region is CASSLVQSNYGYTF. The CDR3 DNA reads as TGTGCCAGCAGCTTAGTACAGTCTAACTATGGCTACACCTTC.

V gene TRBV5-1 combines with J gene TRBJ2-5; TRBD2 agrees at 8 bases. Looked up from germline, CDR1 is SGHRS and CDR2 is YFSETQ. The CDR3 has 15 amino acids. With V trimmed by 0 bases and J by 5 bases, 6 bases remained unmatched. For the CDR3, the DNA is TGCGCCAGCAGCTTGGGCGGGGGGCGGACGGAGACCCAGTACTTC. Its protein product is CASSLGGGRTETQYF.

This chain joins TRBV19 and TRBJ2-1; possibly TRBD2 for D (5 bases). The V end lost 7 bases, the J end lost 0 bases, and 13 bases lay between the germline ends. CDR1 and CDR2 from the germline V gene are LNHDA and SQIVND (reference sequence). The CDR3 is made up of 15 amino acids. CDR3 nucleotides: TGTGCCAGTATGAGGTCGGGGAGCTCCTACAATGAGCAGTTCTTC. Translated: CASMRSGSSYNEQFF. The variable domain in full, with the rest retrieved from reference TRBV19 and TRBJ2-1, is DGGITQSPKYLFRKEGQNVTLSCEQNLNHDAMYWYRQDPGQGLRLIYYSQIVNDFQKGDIAEGYSVSREKKESFPLTVTSAQKNPTAFYLCASMRSGSSYNEQFFGPGTRLTVL.

In its sample, this clone was seen a few times. The rearrangement joins TRBV9 to TRBJ1-6; perhaps TRBD1 as D (5 bases). Trimming left V 0 bases short and J 4 bases short, with 5 bases between. This CDR3 has 14 amino acids. Germline lookup yields CDR1 SGDLS and CDR2 YYNGEE. Here the CDR3 DNA reads TGTGCCAGCAGCGTAGACAGGTATAATTCACCCCTCCACTTT. Protein: CASSVDRYNSPLHF.

The rearrangement uses TRBV28 and TRBJ1-3; 8 bases are a match to TRBD1. Germline V gene data show CDR1 as MDHEN and CDR2 as SYDVKM. This CDR3 comprises 16 residues. V lost 2 bases and J lost 5; bases outside the gene matches: 8. The CDR3 DNA follows: TGTGCCAGCAGTTTAGACGGACAGGGCTTTCGAAACACCATATATTTT. This encodes CASSLDGQGFRNTIYF.

This clone was found a few times. The CDR3 reads CAITSDSNYGYTF. The DNA for the CDR3 is TGTGCCATCACCTCGGACAGTAACTATGGCTACACCTTC. The rearrangement joins TRBV10-3 to TRBJ1-2; tentatively, D is TRBD1 (6 bases). There are 13 residues in the CDR3. Trimming cost V 7 bases and J 1 base, with 10 bases left between them. Germline V gives CDR1 ENHRY, CDR2 SYGVKD.

This chain uses TRBV15 with TRBJ1-3, with D possibly matching TRBD1 (5 bases). CDR1 and CDR2 (germline): LNHNV, YYDKDF (reference sequence). Trimming removed 0 bases from V and 0 bases from J, with 15 bases in between. This CDR3 spans 18 amino acids. CDR3 DNA: TGTGCCACCAGCAGAGAAACGGGACTTTTTTACTCTGGAAACACCATATATTTT. Residues: CATSRETGLFYSGNTIYF.

This rearrangement joins TRBV10-2 to TRBJ1-2; 9 bases are a match to TRBD1. The CDR3 has 14 residues. Germline-derived CDR1 and CDR2 are WSHSY and SAAADI. V trimming: 6 bases; J trimming: 4 bases; junction bases outside the gene matches: 6. CDR3 sequence: CASRFDRGIYGYTF. As DNA, the CDR3 is TGCGCCAGCAGATTCGACAGGGGGATCTATGGCTACACCTTC.

The chain carries TRBV5-5 and TRBJ2-7; TRBD2 matches at 16 bases. V lost 5 bases and J lost 4; bases outside the gene matches: 9. This CDR3 spans 17 amino acids. Germline loops: CDR1 SGHKS, CDR2 YYEKEE (reference sequence). CDR3 loop: CASRIAGTSGGAYEQYF. CDR3 coding DNA: TGTGCCAGCAGGATTGCCGGGACTAGCGGGGGGGCTTACGAGCAGTACTTC.

V gene TRBV6-1 combines with J gene TRBJ1-2; D is unresolved. The CDR3 contains 12 residues. Germline CDR1 MNHNS, CDR2 SASEGT. Trimming cost V 3 bases and J 7 bases, with 9 bases left between them. CDR3 nucleotides: TGTGCCAGCAGTGATAGAGAGGTTGGCTACACCTTC. This codes for CASSDREVGYTF.

DNA for the CDR3: TGTGCCAGCACCTCGCAGGGGAGTACGGATACGCAGTATTTT. Translation: CASTSQGSTDTQYF. The rearrangement links TRBV6-5 to TRBJ2-3, with D possibly matching TRBD1 (6 bases). The CDR3 is made up of 14 amino acids. In germline, CDR1 is MNHEY, CDR2 SVGAGI. V lost 7 bases to trimming and J lost 6 bases, with 17 bases between them.